The 27 T cell receptor beta chains below were found in one sample sequenced in a study of CD8+ T cells in alopecia areata. Sequencing relied on a cDNA template that was reverse transcribed from extracted RNA. Clones were sequenced by immunoSEQ multiplex PCR, and TCRdb holds only the in-frame ones, with some missing. The repertoire holds around 86,000 clones, with about three quarters as singletons. Stated treatment: oral pan-JAK inhibitor, 5-10 mg twice daily. Material: CD8+ T cells sorted from blood, obtained between weeks 43 and 45, from a patient treated with tofacitinib. These receptors all stem from a human donor with alopecia areata.

The J gene is TRBJ2-2, the V gene TRBV6-6, with D unclear. Germline CDR1 is MNHNY and CDR2 is SVGAGI (reference sequence). Trimming cost V 4 bases and J 1 base, with 4 bases left between them. The CDR3 is made up of 13 amino acids. The CDR3 region is CASSWGNTGELFF. The CDR3 DNA reads TGTGCCAGCAGTTGGGGGAACACCGGGGAGCTGTTTTTT.

The sample holds a few counts of this clone. This chain links TRBV13 with TRBJ2-7, with D perhaps TRBD1 or TRBD2 (5 bases each). CDR1 is PRHDT and CDR2 is FYEKMQ in the germline V gene (reference sequence). V lost 4 bases and J 1 base, leaving 8 bases between the germline ends. This CDR3 region has 13 residues. CDR3 in amino acids: CASSSGGSYEQYF. The CDR3, as DNA: TGTGCCAGCAGCTCTGGGGGATCCTACGAGCAGTACTTC.

V and J are TRBV11-2 and TRBJ2-3; 7 bases are shared with TRBD2. The germline gives CDR1 SGHAT, CDR2 FQNNGV. The CDR3 has 20 amino acids. The V and J ends lost 0 bases and 2 bases, in that order; junction bases with no gene match: 17. CDR3 in DNA: TGTGCCAGCAGCTTAGATTGGGGACCCGGACTAAGCGGGGTCACAGATACGCAGTATTTT. Translation gives CASSLDWGPGLSGVTDTQYF.

This clone turned up a few times. V gene TRBV10-3 combines with J gene TRBJ2-7; tentative D call: TRBD1 (5 bases). The germline V gene has CDR1 ENHRY and CDR2 SYGVKD. The CDR3 contains 14 residues. The CDR3 protein is CASLQGSLSYEQYF. CDR3 DNA: TGTGCTAGTTTGCAGGGATCCCTCTCCTACGAGCAGTACTTC.

J is TRBJ1-5 and V is TRBV15, with TRBD1 matching over 9 bases. The CDR3 is made up of 15 amino acids. J gave up 5 bases and V 4 bases, and 6 bases lay outside the gene matches. Looked up from germline, CDR1 is LNHNV and CDR2 is YYDKDF (reference sequence). The CDR3 DNA reads TGTGCCACCAGCAATAACAGGGGGCGCGATCAGCCCCAGCATTTT. It yields the protein CATSNNRGRDQPQHF.

The CDR3 DNA is TGTGCCAGCAGCATAGTTGTTCAGGGGACCACTGAAGCTTTCTTT. It encodes CASSIVVQGTTEAFF. The chain is built from TRBV5-6 and TRBJ1-1; D perhaps matches TRBD1 (6 bases). The germline V gene encodes CDR1 SGHDT and CDR2 YYEEEE. Trimming took 4 bases from V and 4 from J, leaving 17 bases between them. The CDR3 runs to 15 residues.

In its sample, this clone was seen once. This rearrangement joins TRBV7-9 to TRBJ2-3; tentatively, D is TRBD1 or TRBD2 (6 bases each). Germline V lookup: CDR1 SEHNR, CDR2 FQNEAQ (reference sequence). The germline V and J ends were trimmed by 5 bases and 2 bases, with 17 bases remaining between them. There are 16 residues in the CDR3. The CDR3 nucleotides read TGTGCCAGCAGCGGCCTGGGGGGCCCCTCCACAGATACGCAGTATTTT. This sequence encodes CASSGLGGPSTDTQYF.

The chain links TRBV27 to TRBJ1-1; D unresolved. The CDR3 length is 16 residues. Deletions cut 0 bases from V and 4 bases from J, with 15 bases between. CDR1 MNHEY and CDR2 SMNVEV come from the germline V gene (reference sequence). The CDR3: CASSLSGRAWGTEAFF. The CDR3 DNA sequence: TGTGCCAGCAGTTTATCGGGAAGGGCGTGGGGCACTGAAGCTTTCTTT.

This clone turned up a few times. V usage is TRBV5-1 and J usage is TRBJ2-3, with 7 bases lining up with TRBD1. This CDR3 region has 15 residues. Looked up from germline, CDR1 is SGHRS and CDR2 is YFSETQ. J gave up 0 bases and V 0 bases, and 1 base lay outside the gene matches. The CDR3 spells CASSLEGASTDTQYF. The CDR3 bases are TGCGCCAGCAGCTTGGAGGGGGCCAGCACAGATACGCAGTATTTT.

The chain couples TRBV4-1 to TRBJ2-7, with D unclear. CDR1 is MGHRA, CDR2 YSYEKL, per germline. V was pared by 1 base and J by 7 bases, with 11 bases between. CDR3 length: 13 residues. CDR3 protein: CASSQVGQREQYF. The CDR3 nucleotides are TGCGCCAGCAGCCAAGTTGGGCAAAGGGAGCAGTACTTC.

There are a few counts of this clone. V and J are TRBV7-9 and TRBJ1-2; D unclear. The V and J ends lost 0 bases and 5 bases respectively, with 13 bases between them. Germline V CDR1 and CDR2: SEHNR, FQNEAQ (reference sequence). The CDR3 sequence is 15 residues long. The CDR3 DNA is TGTGCCAGCAGCTTAGCGAGGCCCGGGGAGTATGGCTACACCTTC. Translating gives CASSLARPGEYGYTF.

This chain uses TRBV4-3 with TRBJ1-4; D is possibly TRBD1 (5 bases). Germline values: CDR1 LGHNA, CDR2 YSLEER. The CDR3 sequence is 15 residues long. Trimming removed 0 bases at V and 6 bases at J, with 11 bases between. The CDR3 reads CASSQDRAGDEKLFF. CDR3 bases: TGCGCCAGCAGCCAAGATAGGGCGGGGGATGAAAAACTGTTTTTT.

This chain connects TRBV4-3 to TRBJ1-6; D is possibly TRBD1 (5 bases). There are 15 residues in the CDR3. The germline gives CDR1 LGHNA, CDR2 YSLEER. V lost 3 bases and J lost 5, with 11 bases in between. The CDR3 loop is CASSQTAFNNSPLHF. Written as DNA, the CDR3 is TGCGCCAGCAGCCAGACAGCTTTTAATAATTCACCCCTCCACTTT.

Concerning this clone itself: In the same sample, other DNA sequences code for this CDR3. This chain uses TRBV6-5 with TRBJ1-1; 7 nucleotides match TRBD1. Germline CDR1 MNHEY, CDR2 SVGAGI. V lost 0 bases to trimming and J lost 1 base; unmatched junction nucleotides: 2. This CDR3 is 15 amino acids long. The CDR3 sequence: CASSYSAGGNTEAFF. The CDR3 nucleotides read TGTGCCAGCAGTTACTCGGCAGGGGGGAACACTGAAGCTTTCTTT.

The rearrangement uses TRBV4-3 and TRBJ1-1; D might be TRBD1 (5 bases). The germline gives CDR1 LGHNA, CDR2 YSLEER. The CDR3 loop spans 16 amino acids. Trimming pared 3 bases from V and 5 bases from J, leaving 19 bases between. CDR3 sequence (DNA): TGCGCCAGCAGCCATGGCCCTGGGGCCGAAGATACTGAAGCTTTCTTT. Its translation is CASSHGPGAEDTEAFF.

V usage is TRBV6-5 and J usage is TRBJ2-2; D remains ambiguous. The V end was cut by 2 bases, the J end by 5 bases, with 6 bases between. The CDR3 contains 13 residues. CDR1 and CDR2 from the germline V gene are MNHEY and SVGAGI. CDR3 protein: CASSYAQTGELFF. CDR3 nucleotides: TGTGCCAGCAGTTACGCTCAGACCGGGGAGCTGTTTTTT.

This clone came up a few times. CDR3: CASSPEGPDSEADTQYF. CDR3 coding DNA: TGCGCCAGCAGCCCCGAGGGGCCGGATTCGGAGGCAGATACGCAGTATTTT. The chain is built from TRBV5-1 and TRBJ2-3; the D call may be TRBD1 or TRBD2 (5 bases each). The germline V gene encodes CDR1 SGHRS and CDR2 YFSETQ. Trimming took off 4 bases at V and 4 bases at J, with 22 bases between the two ends. The CDR3 is made up of 17 amino acids.

This chain's CDR3 is CASSPRGNTEAFF. CDR3 coding DNA: TGTGCCAGCAGCCCTAGGGGGAACACTGAAGCTTTCTTT. J is TRBJ1-1 and V is TRBV13, with a possible D match to TRBD1 (5 bases). Deletions cut 5 bases from V and 1 base from J, with 8 bases between. The CDR3 length is 13 residues. Germline V gives CDR1 PRHDT, CDR2 FYEKMQ (reference sequence).

This clone has only a few counts. This chain links TRBV29-1 with TRBJ2-7, with 8 nucleotides matching TRBD1. This CDR3 is built from 13 residues. Looked up from germline, CDR1 is SQVTM and CDR2 is ANQGSEA. With 5 bases clipped from V and 2 bases from J, the junction kept 5 bases outside the gene matches. In nucleotides, the CDR3 is TGCAGCGTTATCGACAGGGGCCCCTACGAGCAGTACTTC. This gives the protein CSVIDRGPYEQYF.

V and J are TRBV18 and TRBJ2-1; 9 bases line up with TRBD1. V dropped 1 base and J dropped 9; count of bases not matched to a gene: 7. This CDR3 spans 15 amino acids. CDR1 KGHSH and CDR2 LQKENI come from the germline V gene. The CDR3 sequence is CASSPLDRGSGEQFF. The CDR3 DNA sequence: TGTGCCAGCTCACCACTTGACAGGGGGAGCGGTGAGCAGTTCTTC.

In DNA form, the CDR3 reads TGTGCCAGCACTGGGGGATCGGGCACTGAAGCTTTCTTT. The encoded protein is CASTGGSGTEAFF. V and J are TRBV2 and TRBJ1-1; D may be TRBD1 (5 bases). The V end lost 7 bases, the J end lost 4 bases, and 13 bases lay between the germline ends. Per the germline V gene, CDR1 is SNHLY and CDR2 is FYNNEI. The CDR3 consists of 13 residues.

The gene calls are TRBV6-6 and TRBJ2-7, with 7 bases identical to TRBD2. With 1 base clipped from V and 3 bases from J, the junction kept 6 bases outside the gene matches. In germline, CDR1 is MNHNY, CDR2 SVGAGI (reference sequence). The CDR3 is 15 residues long. For the CDR3, the DNA is TGTGCCAGCAGTTACTTCCCGGAGCGGGACTACGAGCAGTACTTC. As protein: CASSYFPERDYEQYF.

This clone rates as medium-sized. The chain joins TRBV4-3 to TRBJ2-3; D is unclear. V lost 0 bases and J lost 0, with 10 bases in between. The CDR3 sequence is 16 residues long. Germline assignment: CDR1 LGHNA and CDR2 YSLEER. CDR3 protein: CASSQDLQRSTDTQYF. The CDR3 nucleotides read TGCGCCAGCAGCCAAGATCTACAGCGTAGCACAGATACGCAGTATTTT.

The chain is built from TRBV4-1 and TRBJ1-5, with D perhaps TRBD1 (5 bases). The germline V and J ends were trimmed by 3 bases and 3 bases, with 15 bases remaining between them. The CDR3 totals 16 residues. Germline lookup yields CDR1 MGHRA and CDR2 YSYEKL. The CDR3 nucleotides read TGCGCCAGCAGCCAGGAATGGTCGGGGACCAATCAGCCCCAGCATTTT. Encoded protein: CASSQEWSGTNQPQHF.

This sequence joins TRBV7-9 and TRBJ2-2, with 7 bases matching TRBD1. V lost 3 bases, J lost 7 bases, and 8 bases stayed unmatched. The CDR3 covers 15 residues. Germline values: CDR1 SEHNR, CDR2 FQNEAQ (reference sequence). DNA for the CDR3: TGTGCCAGCAGCTTTCATCAGGGGGATAACGGGGAGCTGTTTTTT. Translating gives CASSFHQGDNGELFF.

This clone was detected once. The gene calls are TRBV6-5 and TRBJ2-1, with TRBD2 as a possible D gene (6 bases). Germline-derived CDR1 and CDR2 are MNHEY and SVGAGI. The V end was cut by 2 bases, the J end by 9 bases, with 11 bases between. The CDR3 totals 13 residues. CDR3 protein: CASSYAEGGEQFF. The CDR3 DNA is TGTGCCAGCAGTTACGCAGAGGGAGGTGAGCAGTTCTTC.

The gene calls are TRBV11-2 and TRBJ1-2; TRBD1 matches 9 bases. The CDR3 length is 16 residues. With 2 bases clipped from V and 6 bases from J, the junction kept 10 bases outside the gene matches. CDR1 and CDR2 from the germline V gene are SGHAT and FQNNGV. The CDR3, as DNA: TGTGCCAGCAGCTTAAACACAGGGGGCCTCCGGAATGGCTACACCTTC. This gives the protein CASSLNTGGLRNGYTF.